Included here is one TCR beta chain sequence, with context. This clonotype was counted at least ten times. The antigen it binds to is not known. Nothing much larger sits one base from this clone, and base qualities are not available. The data are from a study of T cells in Graves' hyperthyroidism and ophthalmopathy (dated by TCRdb to the late 2010s). In terms of the full investigation: Peripheral blood samples were taken at initial diagnosis, before any treatment was given. Whether ophthalmopathy could be predicted prospectively was tested in an independent validation cohort made up of roughly 19 hyperthyroidism patients plus 17 patients who later progressed to ophthalmopathy. For training and testing, the 80 to 100 patients in the discovery cohort were randomly divided in a 7:3 ratio. After blood sampling, hyperthyroidism patients were treated with methimazole at a starting dose of 30 mg daily, and ophthalmopathy patients were treated with high-dose intravenous methylprednisolone. A discovery cohort of approximately 100 patients, about 44 with Graves' ophthalmopathy and under 60 with stable Graves' hyperthyroidism, was used to find distinguishing TCR V-J signatures. According to the paper, TCR Vbeta CDR3 sequencing was carried out on approximately 140 peripheral blood samples, which came from 40 to 45 ophthalmopathy, around 74 hyperthyroidism and approximately 17 progressor patients. Thyroid tissue and blood T-cell repertoires from several Graves' hyperthyroidism patients were also compared in the study. Overall results and qualifications from the work: In validation, the model predicted progression to ophthalmopathy a median of about 6 months before onset, with roughly 68% sensitivity and roughly 73% specificity. Sample size was not statistically predetermined, and investigators were not blinded to group allocation. Most expanded thyroid clonotypes (frequency above 0.001) were also detected in blood, a finding suggesting that blood repertoires may reflect thyroid immune responses. A 13 V-J signature model separated ophthalmopathy from stable hyperthyroidism, with approximately 87% sensitivity and approximately 81% specificity in cross-validation and 80%/75% in testing.

In the germline V gene, CDR1 corresponds to MDHEN and CDR2 to SYDVKM. V loses 6 bases, J loses 2 bases, and the germline ends lie 14 bases apart. From its cysteine to its phenylalanine, the CDR3 spans 14 amino acids. The retained sequence is limited to the CDR3, 42 bases, with the frame set at the first base. The TCR beta CDR3 regions were amplified from RNA transcripts. For the first round of RT-PCR on the TCR CDR3, the HTBI primer set was used together with the Qiagen OneStep RT-PCR kit. A second multiplex PCR round built the libraries, followed by size selection and purification. Paired-end sequencing of the libraries was performed with 100 bp reads on an Illumina HiSeq2000. As for the authors' bioinformatics: SOAPnuke was used to process the raw data, removing reads that contained adapters or uncalled bases, had a mean Phred below 15, or lacked an exact match to the constant primer or identifier. High-quality paired reads were merged with COPE v1.2.5, and unique nucleotide sequences were defined as clonotypes. MiTCR v1.1 was used to align the clonotypes against IMGT TRBV, TRBD and TRBJ reference segments. Only V-J combinations with frequency above 0.0001, covering about 99% of repertoires, were analysed. The TCS score was defined as F50 (clonal expansion) divided by E x V (chaos), with BLOSUM62-based TCRdist calculated between CDR3 peptides within each V-J. Welch's t-statistics and random forest reduced 500 to 650 V-J features to 13, which were used in a naive Bayes classifier (R e1071). The public reads were reprocessed in TCRdb via fastp at Q25 and MiXCR, keeping in-frame beta chains. Every distinct CDR3 protein forms one entry, paired with its most common genes and DNA. Clone size and V and J calls follow TCRdb, not the original study. The sample data list around 200,000 distinct CDR3 sequences, and approximately 16% of these were observed just once. The ten largest make up about 41% of the sample.

Graves' hyperthyroidism was defined as stable when no progression to ophthalmopathy occurred over 18 months of follow-up. Hyperthyroidism patients were newly diagnosed, had a disease duration of under 2 months, and were aged 18 to 65 years. Any patient with an uncontrolled infection, another autoimmune disease, pregnancy or lactation was excluded. Clinical symptoms, serum thyroxine and TRAb, thyroid ultrasound, and orbital computed tomography formed the basis for the diagnoses. PBMCs were separated from roughly 10 ml of fresh peripheral blood using Ficoll-Paque density gradient centrifugation. Total RNA was extracted with Trizol reagent, and quality was checked on an Agilent 2100 Bioanalyzer.

This receptor was identified in a man aged 35-49 years with Graves' hyperthyroidism. The V and J genes are TRBV28 and TRBJ2-7; the D gene lacks a confident call. Sequencing was done on a sample of blood. The sequence in DNA is TGTGCCAGCAGCCCAGCCTTAGCCCCCTACGAGCAGTACTTC. This is translated as CASSPALAPYEQYF.